The clone carrying this T cell receptor (beta chain) was detected a few times. The antigen is undetermined. The sample comes from a study of T cells in localized non-small cell lung cancer. Study findings and constraints: Uninvolved adjacent lung, not tumor, had the highest T cell clonality.

Produced via immunoSEQ multiplex PCR; TCRdb's table is partial and in-frame only. The sample has roughly 2,200 clones, 20% to 30% seen once; the top ten hold approximately 8%. Germline V CDR1 and CDR2: MNHGY, SAAAGT. With 7 bases clipped from V and 3 bases from J, the junction kept 7 bases outside the gene matches. The CDR3 extends over 16 amino acids. This chain links TRBV6-8 with TRBJ2-2; 11 nucleotides line up with TRBD2. The TCR sequence derives from a man aged 35 to 69 with stage III lung adenocarcinoma. Specimen: lung tumor tissue, collected before any cancer treatment. For the CDR3, the DNA is TGTGCCAGCAAAATAGCGGGAGGGCCATACACCGGGGAGCTGTTTTTT. This sequence encodes CASKIAGGPYTGELFF.